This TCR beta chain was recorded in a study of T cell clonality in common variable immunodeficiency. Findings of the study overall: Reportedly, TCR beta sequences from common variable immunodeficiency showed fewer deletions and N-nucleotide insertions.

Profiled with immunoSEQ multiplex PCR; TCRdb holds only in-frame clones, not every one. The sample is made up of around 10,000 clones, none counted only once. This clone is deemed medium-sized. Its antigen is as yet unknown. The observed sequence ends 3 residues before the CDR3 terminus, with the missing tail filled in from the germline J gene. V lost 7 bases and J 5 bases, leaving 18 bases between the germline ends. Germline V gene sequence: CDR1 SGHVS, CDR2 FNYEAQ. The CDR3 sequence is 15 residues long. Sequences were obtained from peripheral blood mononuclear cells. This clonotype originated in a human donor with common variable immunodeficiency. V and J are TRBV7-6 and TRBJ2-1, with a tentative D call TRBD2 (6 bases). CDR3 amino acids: CASTSGGAAHNEQFF. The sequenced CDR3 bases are TGTGCCAGCACCAGTGGAGGGGCCGCCCACAATGAG.